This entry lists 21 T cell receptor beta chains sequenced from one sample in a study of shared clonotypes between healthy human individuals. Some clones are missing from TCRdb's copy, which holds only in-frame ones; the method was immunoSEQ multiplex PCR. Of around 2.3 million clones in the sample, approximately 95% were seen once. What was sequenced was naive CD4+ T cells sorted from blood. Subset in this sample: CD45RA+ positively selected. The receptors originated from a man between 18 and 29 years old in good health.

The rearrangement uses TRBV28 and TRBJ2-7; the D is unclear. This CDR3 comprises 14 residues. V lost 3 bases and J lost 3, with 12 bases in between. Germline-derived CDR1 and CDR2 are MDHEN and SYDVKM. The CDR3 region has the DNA TGTGCCAGCAGTTTCGTCGAGCAGGACTACGAGCAGTACTTC. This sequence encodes CASSFVEQDYEQYF.

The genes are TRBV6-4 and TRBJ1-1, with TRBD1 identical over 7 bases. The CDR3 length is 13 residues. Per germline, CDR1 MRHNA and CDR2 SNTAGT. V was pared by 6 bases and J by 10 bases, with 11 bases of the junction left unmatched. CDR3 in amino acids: CASSPTGRIGAFF. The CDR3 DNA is TGTGCCAGCAGCCCGACAGGGAGGATTGGAGCTTTCTTT.

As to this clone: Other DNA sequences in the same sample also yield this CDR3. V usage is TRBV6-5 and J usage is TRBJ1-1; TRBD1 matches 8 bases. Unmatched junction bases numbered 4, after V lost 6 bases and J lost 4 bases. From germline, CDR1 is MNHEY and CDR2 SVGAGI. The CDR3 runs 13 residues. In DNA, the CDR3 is TGTGCCAGCAGAAACACAGGGGGCACTGAAGCTTTCTTT. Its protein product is CASRNTGGTEAFF.

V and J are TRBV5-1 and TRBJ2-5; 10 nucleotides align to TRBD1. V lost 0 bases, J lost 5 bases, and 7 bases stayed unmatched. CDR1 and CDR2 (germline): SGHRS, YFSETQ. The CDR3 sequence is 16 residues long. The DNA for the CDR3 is TGCGCCAGCAGCTTGGGGGGACAGGGGACGGCTGAGACCCAGTACTTC. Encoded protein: CASSLGGQGTAETQYF.

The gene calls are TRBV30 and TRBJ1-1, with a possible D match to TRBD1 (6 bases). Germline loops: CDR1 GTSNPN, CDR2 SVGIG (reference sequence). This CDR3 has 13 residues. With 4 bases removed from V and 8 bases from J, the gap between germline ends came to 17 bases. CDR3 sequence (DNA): TGTGCCTGGACTCCGGACAGATTTCAAGAAGCTTTCTTT. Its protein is CAWTPDRFQEAFF.

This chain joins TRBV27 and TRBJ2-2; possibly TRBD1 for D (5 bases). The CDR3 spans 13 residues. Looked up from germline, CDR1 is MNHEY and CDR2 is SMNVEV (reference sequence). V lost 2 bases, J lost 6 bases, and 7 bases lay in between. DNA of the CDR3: TGTGCCAGCAGTTTAGGGGCCCCCGGGGAGCTGTTTTTT. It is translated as CASSLGAPGELFF.

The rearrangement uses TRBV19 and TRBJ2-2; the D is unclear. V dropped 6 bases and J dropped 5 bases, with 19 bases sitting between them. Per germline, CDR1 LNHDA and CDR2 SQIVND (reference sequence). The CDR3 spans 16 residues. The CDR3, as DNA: TGTGCCAGTAGCCCCGATTCTGGGATCGGTACCGGGGAGCTGTTTTTT. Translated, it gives CASSPDSGIGTGELFF.

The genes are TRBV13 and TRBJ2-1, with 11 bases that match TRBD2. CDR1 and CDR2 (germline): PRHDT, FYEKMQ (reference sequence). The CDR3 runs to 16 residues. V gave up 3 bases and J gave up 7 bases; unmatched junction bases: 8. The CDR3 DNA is TGTGCCAGCAGCTTGCCTACTAGCGGGGGAGGTAATGAGCAGTTCTTC. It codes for CASSLPTSGGGNEQFF.

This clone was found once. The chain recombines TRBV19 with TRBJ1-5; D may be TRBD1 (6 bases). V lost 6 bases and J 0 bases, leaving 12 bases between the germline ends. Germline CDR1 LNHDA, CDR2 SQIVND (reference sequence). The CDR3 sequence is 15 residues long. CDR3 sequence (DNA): TGTGCCAGTAGAGCACAGGACAGTAGCAATCAGCCCCAGCATTTT. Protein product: CASRAQDSSNQPQHF. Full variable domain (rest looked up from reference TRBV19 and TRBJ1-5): DGGITQSPKYLFRKEGQNVTLSCEQNLNHDAMYWYRQDPGQGLRLIYYSQIVNDFQKGDIAEGYSVSREKKESFPLTVTSAQKNPTAFYLCASRAQDSSNQPQHFGDGTRLSIL.

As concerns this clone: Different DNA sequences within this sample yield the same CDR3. The CDR3 loop is CASSPDRGTEAFF. The CDR3, as DNA: TGTGCCAGCAGCCCAGACAGGGGCACTGAAGCTTTCTTT. The genes are TRBV5-6 and TRBJ1-1; 8 bases align to TRBD1. This CDR3 is 13 amino acids long. Germline V gene data show CDR1 as SGHDT and CDR2 as YYEEEE. With V trimmed by 4 bases and J by 4 bases, 3 bases remained unmatched.

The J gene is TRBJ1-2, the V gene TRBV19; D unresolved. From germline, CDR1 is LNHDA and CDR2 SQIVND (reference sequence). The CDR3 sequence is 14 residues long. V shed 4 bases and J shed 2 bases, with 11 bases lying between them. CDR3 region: CASSNLRVNYGYTF. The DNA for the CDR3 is TGTGCCAGTAGTAACCTTCGGGTCAACTATGGCTACACCTTC.

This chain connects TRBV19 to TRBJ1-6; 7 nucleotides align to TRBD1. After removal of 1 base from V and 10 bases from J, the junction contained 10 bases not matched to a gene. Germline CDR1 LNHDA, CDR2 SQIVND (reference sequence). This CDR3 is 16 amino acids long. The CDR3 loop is CASSIGGQAGKSPLHF. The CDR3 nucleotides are TGTGCCAGTAGTATAGGTGGACAGGCTGGAAAGTCACCCCTCCACTTT. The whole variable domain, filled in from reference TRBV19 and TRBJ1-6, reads DGGITQSPKYLFRKEGQNVTLSCEQNLNHDAMYWYRQDPGQGLRLIYYSQIVNDFQKGDIAEGYSVSREKKESFPLTVTSAQKNPTAFYLCASSIGGQAGKSPLHFGNGTRLTVT.

CDR3 region: CASRPIRATGTNTGELFF. The CDR3, as DNA: TGTGCCAGCAGACCCATAAGGGCTACAGGGACAAACACCGGGGAGCTGTTTTTT. The chain uses TRBV11-2 and TRBJ2-2; possible D gene TRBD1, 6 bases. V lost 6 bases and J 2 bases, leaving 22 bases between the germline ends. CDR3 length: 18 residues. Germline assignment: CDR1 SGHAT and CDR2 FQNNGV.

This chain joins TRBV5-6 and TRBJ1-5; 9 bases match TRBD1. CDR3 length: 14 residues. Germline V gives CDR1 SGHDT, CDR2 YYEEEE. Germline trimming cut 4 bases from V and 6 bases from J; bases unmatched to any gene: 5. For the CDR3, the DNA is TGTGCCAGCAGCGCGGGACAGGGCGGTCAGCCCCAGCATTTT. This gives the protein CASSAGQGGQPQHF.

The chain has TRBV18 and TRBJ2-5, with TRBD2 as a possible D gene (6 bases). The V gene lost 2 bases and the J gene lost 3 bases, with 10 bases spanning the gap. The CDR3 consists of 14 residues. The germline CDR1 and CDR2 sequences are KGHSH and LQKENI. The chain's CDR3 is CASSPGSGEETQYF. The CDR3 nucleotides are TGTGCCAGCTCACCAGGTAGCGGAGAAGAGACCCAGTACTTC. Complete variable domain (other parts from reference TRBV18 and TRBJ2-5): NAGVMQNPRHLVRRRGQEARLRCSPMKGHSHVYWYRQLPEEGLKFMVYLQKENIIDESGMPKERFSAEFPKEGPSILRIQQVVRGDSAAYFCASSPGSGEETQYFGPGTRLLVL.

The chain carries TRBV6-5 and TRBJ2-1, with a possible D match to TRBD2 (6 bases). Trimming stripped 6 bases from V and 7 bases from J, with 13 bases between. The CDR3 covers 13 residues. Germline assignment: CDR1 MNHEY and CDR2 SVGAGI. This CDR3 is CASRPPGLNEQFF. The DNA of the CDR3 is TGTGCCAGCAGGCCTCCGGGACTTAATGAGCAGTTCTTC.

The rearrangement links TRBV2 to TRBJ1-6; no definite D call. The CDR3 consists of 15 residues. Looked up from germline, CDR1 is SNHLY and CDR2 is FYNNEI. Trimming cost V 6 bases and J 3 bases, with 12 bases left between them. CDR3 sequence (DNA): TGTGCCAGCAGGACAACGGGGAACTATAATTCACCCCTCCACTTT. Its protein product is CASRTTGNYNSPLHF.

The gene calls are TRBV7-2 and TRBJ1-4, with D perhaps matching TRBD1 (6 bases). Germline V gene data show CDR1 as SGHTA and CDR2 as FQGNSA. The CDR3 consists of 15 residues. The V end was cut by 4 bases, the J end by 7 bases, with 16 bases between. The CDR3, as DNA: TGTGCCAGCAGCTACCTGGGCAGGGGTGGTGAAAAACTGTTTTTT. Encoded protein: CASSYLGRGGEKLFF.

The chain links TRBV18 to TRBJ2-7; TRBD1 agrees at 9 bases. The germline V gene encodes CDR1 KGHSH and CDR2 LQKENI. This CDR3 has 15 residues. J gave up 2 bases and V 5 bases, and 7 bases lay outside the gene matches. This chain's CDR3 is CASSGRTGAPYEQYF. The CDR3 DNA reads TGTGCCAGCTCAGGCAGGACAGGGGCGCCCTACGAGCAGTACTTC.

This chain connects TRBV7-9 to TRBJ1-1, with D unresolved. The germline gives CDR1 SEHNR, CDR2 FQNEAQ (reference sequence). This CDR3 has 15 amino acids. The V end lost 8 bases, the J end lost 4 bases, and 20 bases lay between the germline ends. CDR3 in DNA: TGTGCCAGCGCCTCGCGGGGTTCTGGTGGCACTGAAGCTTTCTTT. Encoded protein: CASASRGSGGTEAFF.

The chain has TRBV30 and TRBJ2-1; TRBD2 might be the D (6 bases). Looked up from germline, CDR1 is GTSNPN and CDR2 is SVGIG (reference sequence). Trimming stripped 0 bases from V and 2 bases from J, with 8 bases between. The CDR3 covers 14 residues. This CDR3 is CAWSVQRAYNEQFF. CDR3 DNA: TGTGCCTGGAGTGTTCAGCGGGCCTACAATGAGCAGTTCTTC.